These T cell receptor beta chains were read from a single sample in a study of T cell responses to AZD1222 COVID-19 vaccine. Libraries were prepared by immunoSEQ multiplex PCR; TCRdb keeps only in-frame clonotypes and omits some of them. Of around 140,000 clones in the sample, over 75% are singletons; the top ten hold roughly 1.7%. The source material was peripheral blood, sampled on day 0 of AZD1222 vaccination. The receptors were sampled from an adult in good health. Both conserved end residues are part of each CDR3. The D gene is left open where the match is weak. Clone size is stated in some rows and not others, as once, few, many or a class when expanded.

clone_size | j_call | v_call | d_call | cdr3_aa | cdr3_nt
few | TRBJ1-2 | TRBV6-5 | TRBD1 | CASSTDRVSNYGYTF | TGTGCCAGCAGTACCGACAGGGTCAGCAACTATGGCTACACCTTC
NA | TRBJ2-6 | TRBV2 | TRBD1 | CASRTGRGGANVLTF | TGTGCCAGCAGGACAGGGCGAGGTGGGGCCAACGTCCTGACTTTC
NA | TRBJ2-1 | TRBV28 | TRBD1 | CASSFFGTGISNEQFF | TGTGCCAGCAGTTTTTTCGGGACAGGGATTAGCAATGAGCAGTTCTTC
NA | TRBJ1-1 | TRBV11-2 | NA | CASSLNDGIREAFF | TGTGCCAGCAGCTTAAACGACGGAATCCGGGAAGCTTTCTTT
NA | TRBJ1-1 | TRBV24-1 | NA | CATQGGGVNTEAFF | TGTGCCACCCAGGGAGGGGGAGTGAACACTGAAGCTTTCTTT
NA | TRBJ1-1 | TRBV28 | NA | CASSLWGATEAFF | TGTGCCAGCAGTTTATGGGGGGCGACTGAAGCTTTCTTT
once | TRBJ2-1 | TRBV7-9 | TRBD2 | CASSLALAGSFEQFF | TGTGCCAGCAGCTTAGCCCTAGCGGGATCATTTGAGCAGTTCTTC
NA | TRBJ1-2 | TRBV4-1 | NA | CASSQDTAVNYGYTF | TGCGCCAGCAGCCAAGATACGGCAGTCAACTATGGCTACACCTTC
NA | TRBJ2-7 | TRBV27 | NA | CASNTPLKGSYEQYF | TGTGCCAGCAATACCCCATTGAAGGGCTCCTACGAGCAGTACTTC
NA | TRBJ1-4 | TRBV2 | TRBD1 | CASRGQGAAGEKLFF | TGTGCCAGCAGGGGACAGGGGGCGGCGGGTGAAAAACTGTTTTTT
NA | TRBJ1-2 | TRBV27 | TRBD1 | CASSADRDGYGYTF | TGTGCCAGCAGTGCTGACAGGGACGGCTATGGCTACACCTTC
NA | TRBJ2-5 | TRBV27 | NA | CASRFPIRGRGTQYF | TGTGCCAGCAGGTTTCCCATCAGGGGCCGGGGGACCCAGTACTTC
NA | TRBJ2-5 | TRBV3-1/TRBV3-2 | TRBD1 | CASSLGTVRAVGETQYF | TGTGCCAGCAGCCTGGGGACAGTCAGGGCGGTGGGAGAGACCCAGTACTTC
NA | TRBJ1-5 | TRBV28 | NA | CASSRRSNQPQHF | TGTGCCAGCAGCCGTAGGAGCAATCAGCCCCAGCATTTT
NA | TRBJ2-1 | TRBV5-1 | NA | CASSPGVLYNEQFF | TGCGCCAGCAGCCCGGGAGTTCTTTACAATGAGCAGTTCTTC
few | TRBJ1-2 | TRBV30 | NA | CAWSVQGTWGYTF | TGTGCCTGGAGTGTACAGGGCACGTGGGGCTACACCTTC
NA | TRBJ1-2 | TRBV9 | NA | CASSGGAGNYGYTF | TGTGCCAGCAGCGGCGGAGCGGGTAACTATGGCTACACCTTC
NA | TRBJ2-3 | TRBV5-8 | NA | CASSLGRVSTDTQYF | TGTGCCAGCAGCTTGGGCAGGGTCTCGACAGATACGCAGTATTTT
NA | TRBJ2-1 | TRBV5-1 | TRBD2 | CASSFVAGGSYEQFF | TGCGCCAGCAGCTTTGTAGCGGGAGGTAGCTATGAGCAGTTCTTC
NA | TRBJ2-7 | TRBV6-5 | NA | CASSTTGGYEQYF | TGTGCCAGCAGCACGACGGGCGGCTACGAGCAGTACTTC
NA | TRBJ2-1 | TRBV9 | NA | CASSRGPRRLKDGVLKANEQFF | TGTGCCAGCAGCCGCGGACCCCGTCGATTAAAAGACGGGGTCCTGAAGGCCAATGAGCAGTTCTTC
NA | TRBJ1-1 | TRBV19 | NA | CASSAGLNTEAFF | TGTGCCAGTAGTGCAGGGTTGAACACTGAAGCTTTCTTT
NA | TRBJ1-6 | TRBV6-5 | NA | CASSYSGGGGSPLHF | TGTGCCAGCAGTTACTCGGGAGGCGGGGGTTCACCCCTCCACTTT
NA | TRBJ2-2 | TRBV2 | NA | CASSEGTRTGELFF | TGTGCCAGCAGTGAAGGGACGCGGACCGGGGAGCTGTTTTTT
NA | TRBJ2-1 | TRBV10-1 | NA | CASSENWGEYYNEQFF | TGCGCCAGCAGTGAAAATTGGGGCGAGTATTACAATGAGCAGTTCTTC
NA | TRBJ2-1 | TRBV11-2 | TRBD2 | CASSPTTKAGVEQFF | TGTGCCAGCAGCCCGACAACAAAAGCGGGAGTGGAGCAGTTCTTC